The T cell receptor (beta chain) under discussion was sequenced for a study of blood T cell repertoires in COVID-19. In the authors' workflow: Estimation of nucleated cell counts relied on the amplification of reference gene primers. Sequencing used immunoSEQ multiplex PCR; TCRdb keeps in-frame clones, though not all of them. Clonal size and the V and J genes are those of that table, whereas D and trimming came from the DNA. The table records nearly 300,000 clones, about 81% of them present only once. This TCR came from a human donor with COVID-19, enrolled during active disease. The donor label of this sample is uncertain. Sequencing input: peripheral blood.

The CDR3 protein is CASSLRESSYEQYF. DNA for the CDR3: TGTGCCAGCAGCTTGAGAGAGAGCTCCTACGAGCAGTACTTC. The rearrangement uses TRBV5-4 and TRBJ2-7; the D is unclear. The CDR3 is 14 residues long. Trimming left V 1 base short and J 0 bases short, with 8 bases between. CDR1 SGHNT and CDR2 YYREEE come from the germline V gene (reference sequence).